A single TCR beta chain is shown here with its context. Its target antigen remains unknown. Base quality data are lacking; no much larger clone is found one base away. Library creation used the immunoSEQ multiplex PCR assay. This immuneACCESS table, as held by TCRdb, lists in-frame sequences with V and J called but not all clones. Of the missing ones, under half trace to an unresolved V gene in checked studies; the others have no known cause. The sample contains tens of thousands of clones, about 90% of them found a single time. The ten largest clones capture roughly 2.3% of the sample. Repertoires were sampled multiple times during chemoradiotherapy, which allowed clonal expansion in the tumor microenvironment to be followed. This sample is drawn from a study of chemoradiotherapy in HPV16-positive cancers (dated by TCRdb to between 2021 and 2023). Broadly, across the study: Using functional T-cell assays on cells from a couple of HPV16-positive patients, the researchers defined candidate HPV-specific T-cell clones and common TCR motifs. Next, the candidate HPV-specific TCRs and motifs were followed in TCR repertoires from around 90 patients with HPV-related cancers. The study set out to ask whether T-cell immunity against the HPV oncoproteins E6 and E7 changes over the course of chemoradiotherapy and whether that immunity affects survival. The paper as a whole reports these results and caveats: The functional definition of HPV-specific T cells was derived from only a couple of HPV16-positive patients, and the survival association was reported for HPV16-positive patients. Expansion of candidate HPV-specific clones and E7-related TCR motifs was observed in the tumor microenvironment during treatment, whereas no such expansion was observed for non-HPV-specific T cells. In HPV16-positive patients, expansion of HPV-responsive T cells during chemoradiotherapy was found to be associated with improved recurrence-free survival.

The germline V gene supplies CDR1 SGHTA and CDR2 FQGTGA. There are 14 amino acids in the CDR3, from cysteine to phenylalanine inclusive. Left in the record is the CDR3 DNA by itself, 42 bases read in frame from the first base. Clipping removes 2 bases from V and 7 bases from J, with 5 as the unmatched junction base count. This receptor was identified in a human donor with HPV-associated anogenital cancer. Here the sequenced sample was blood, taken from a patient who underwent chemoradiotherapy. The V and J genes are TRBV7-3 and TRBJ2-1; TRBD1 aligns with 7 central bases. The CDR3 protein sequence reads: CASSLLGTENEQFF. The DNA is as follows: TGTGCCAGCAGCTTACTTGGGACAGAGAATGAGCAGTTCTTC.